Each of the 10 T cell receptor beta chains below was sequenced from the same sample in a study of blood T cell repertoires in COVID-19. TCRdb keeps only in-frame clones here, not all; method: immunoSEQ multiplex PCR. The sample includes hundreds of thousands of clones, 83% seen only once; the top ten take around 1.3%. Input material: peripheral blood. All receptors come from a woman aged 25 to 45 with COVID-19, enrolled during active disease.

The V and J genes are TRBV19 and TRBJ1-6; D uncertain. V lost 8 bases and J lost 6, with 14 bases in between. Germline V gives CDR1 LNHDA, CDR2 SQIVND (reference sequence). The CDR3 covers 14 residues. CDR3 sequence reads: CASAGLGGNSPLHF. The CDR3 DNA reads as TGTGCCAGTGCGGGTCTTGGAGGTAATTCACCCCTCCACTTT.

V gene TRBV6-2 or TRBV6-3 combines with J gene TRBJ2-3; D gene ambiguous. The germline gives CDR1 MNHEY, CDR2 SVGEGT. The ends were cut back, 6 bases at V and 1 base at J, with 20 bases in the middle. The CDR3 runs 17 residues. The DNA of the CDR3 is TGTGCCAGCAGCCCTTTGGTTAGCATTCTTGGCACAGATACGCAGTATTTT. It codes for CASSPLVSILGTDTQYF.

This clone showed up just a few times. The junction departs from germline at one end; a sequencing error may be responsible. The chain joins TRBV5-1 to TRBJ1-6, with 7 bases identical to TRBD1. CDR1 is SGHRS, CDR2 YFSETQ, per germline. CDR3 length equals 14 residues. The CDR3 loop is CASRLGQTNSPLHF. The CDR3, as DNA: TGCGCCAGCAGATTGGGACAGACGAATTCACCCCTCCACTTT.

V gene TRBV25-1 combines with J gene TRBJ2-3; 7 bases line up with TRBD1. Per germline, CDR1 MGHDK and CDR2 SYGVNS. V shed 0 bases and J 6 bases; nucleotides not matched to a gene: 6. The CDR3 totals 15 residues. The CDR3 bases are TGTGCCAGCAGTGAATACGGACTCAGGGGGGATACGCAGTATTTT. It specifies CASSEYGLRGDTQYF.

This chain uses TRBV6-2 or TRBV6-3 with TRBJ2-3; 10 nucleotides match TRBD2. CDR1 and CDR2 (germline): MNHEY, SVGEGT. Trimming removed 2 bases from V and 6 bases from J; junction bases left unmatched: 8. The CDR3 has 16 residues. The CDR3 protein is CASSYAVAGGLDTQYF. CDR3 in DNA: TGTGCCAGCAGTTACGCTGTAGCGGGAGGTCTGGATACGCAGTATTTT.

This clone was counted once. The V gene is TRBV19, the J gene TRBJ1-2; perhaps TRBD1 as D (5 bases). The V end was cut by 5 bases, the J end by 4 bases, with 14 bases between. The CDR3 is 14 residues long. CDR1 is LNHDA and CDR2 is SQIVND in the germline V gene (reference sequence). CDR3 coding DNA: TGTGCCAGTAGTCCTCCGAGACAGATCTATGGCTACACCTTC. It yields the protein CASSPPRQIYGYTF. The full variable domain, in which reference TRBV19 and TRBJ1-2 provide the parts outside the CDR3, is DGGITQSPKYLFRKEGQNVTLSCEQNLNHDAMYWYRQDPGQGLRLIYYSQIVNDFQKGDIAEGYSVSREKKESFPLTVTSAQKNPTAFYLCASSPPRQIYGYTFGSGTRLTVV.

The chain uses TRBV4-1 and TRBJ1-6; a weak D match, TRBD1 (6 bases). In germline, CDR1 is MGHRA, CDR2 YSYEKL. The CDR3 has 16 amino acids. The V and J ends lost 4 bases and 3 bases respectively, with 13 bases between them. CDR3 bases: TGCGCCAGCAGCCGAGAAACAGGGAGCTATAATTCACCCCTCCACTTT. Amino acid sequence: CASSRETGSYNSPLHF.

The gene calls are TRBV10-3 and TRBJ1-5, with D maybe TRBD1 (6 bases). The CDR3 consists of 17 residues. V dropped 4 bases and J dropped 2 bases, with 18 bases sitting between them. The germline V gene encodes CDR1 ENHRY and CDR2 SYGVKD. The CDR3 nucleotides are TGTGCCATCAGTGGTAGGCCCAGGGGAGTGGGCAATCAGCCCCAGCATTTT. Protein sequence: CAISGRPRGVGNQPQHF.

This sequence joins TRBV27 and TRBJ2-3; D is ambiguous. Trimming pared 5 bases from V and 8 bases from J, leaving 17 bases between. The germline V gene has CDR1 MNHEY and CDR2 SMNVEV (reference sequence). The CDR3 loop spans 14 amino acids. For the CDR3, the DNA is TGTGCCAGCAGTCCGACGAACATCAGGTCTACGCAGTATTTT. It codes for CASSPTNIRSTQYF.

This clone came up a few times. The rearrangement joins TRBV5-6 to TRBJ1-2; the match to TRBD1 covers 7 bases. Unmatched junction bases numbered 4, after V lost 2 bases and J lost 3 bases. Germline V lookup: CDR1 SGHDT, CDR2 YYEEEE. The CDR3 has 14 amino acids. CDR3 sequence: CASSFPDRDYGYTF. Here the CDR3 DNA reads TGTGCCAGCAGCTTCCCCGACAGGGACTATGGCTACACCTTC. The variable domain in full, with the rest retrieved from reference TRBV5-6 and TRBJ1-2, is DAGVTQSPTHLIKTRGQQVTLRCSPKSGHDTVSWYQQALGQGPQFIFQYYEEEERQRGNFPDRFSGHQFPNYSSELNVNALLLGDSALYLCASSFPDRDYGYTFGSGTRLTVV.